A single sample is the source of the 6 T cell receptor beta chains below, sequenced in a study of blood T cell repertoires in COVID-19. The protocol was immunoSEQ multiplex PCR, while the TCRdb copy is restricted to in-frame clones and leaves out a portion. The table lists roughly 320,000 clones, around nine tenths of them singletons. The sequencing input was peripheral blood. The receptors come from a man between 70 and 80 years old with acute or convalescent COVID-19.

The chain combines TRBV25-1 with TRBJ1-1; D might be TRBD1 (6 bases). The CDR3 covers 14 residues. V lost 3 bases to trimming and J lost 0 bases, with 8 bases between them. Per germline, CDR1 MGHDK and CDR2 SYGVNS. CDR3 nucleotides: TGTGCCAGCAGTGACTACAGGGTGAACACTGAAGCTTTCTTT. Translating gives CASSDYRVNTEAFF.

This chain connects TRBV5-1 to TRBJ2-1; D remains ambiguous. The CDR3 runs 15 residues. The V end lost 4 bases, the J end lost 0 bases, and 11 bases lay between the germline ends. Germline-derived CDR1 and CDR2 are SGHRS and YFSETQ. In DNA, the CDR3 is TGCGCCAGCAGCCCCGAACCGAGCTCCTACAATGAGCAGTTCTTC. It encodes CASSPEPSSYNEQFF.

The rearrangement links TRBV29-1 to TRBJ2-2; 10 bases match TRBD2. Germline loops: CDR1 SQVTM, CDR2 ANQGSEA. This CDR3 is built from 18 residues. The V and J ends lost 7 bases and 0 bases, in that order; junction bases with no gene match: 14. The CDR3 nucleotides read TGCAGCGCTAGGACGGTAGCGGGAGGTACCCCGAACACCGGGGAGCTGTTTTTT. This codes for CSARTVAGGTPNTGELFF.

V is TRBV10-3 and J is TRBJ1-2; D is possibly TRBD1 (6 bases). The CDR3 spans 15 residues. Trimming cost V 5 bases and J 2 bases, with 15 bases left between them. The germline gives CDR1 ENHRY, CDR2 SYGVKD. The CDR3 sequence: CAISLRTDTNYGYTF. CDR3 nucleotides: TGTGCCATCAGTCTACGGACAGATACGAACTATGGCTACACCTTC.

This clone was recorded only once. The J gene is TRBJ2-5, the V gene TRBV5-1, with 10 nucleotides matching TRBD1. The CDR3 has 16 amino acids. CDR1 is SGHRS, CDR2 YFSETQ, per germline. With V trimmed by 3 bases and J by 3 bases, 8 bases remained unmatched. CDR3 in DNA: TGCGCCAGCAGCTCCTTAACCGGGACAGGGGAAGAGACCCAGTACTTC. Its translation: CASSSLTGTGEETQYF.

The chain joins TRBV25-1 to TRBJ1-1, with TRBD1 matching over 10 bases. Losses at the gene ends were 4 bases for V and 1 base for J; bases not matched to a gene: 12. Germline CDR1 is MGHDK and CDR2 is SYGVNS. CDR3 length: 18 amino acids. The CDR3: CASSAYPGTGEGNTEAFF. The CDR3 coding sequence is TGTGCCAGCAGTGCCTACCCCGGGACAGGGGAAGGGAACACTGAAGCTTTCTTT.